Below, 9 T cell receptor beta chains from the same sample are listed, as sequenced in a study of CD4+ T cells in melanoma. The repertoire was sequenced with immunoSEQ multiplex PCR; TCRdb's copy has only in-frame clones and lacks some. There are around 55,000 clones in the sample; approximately 74% occur only once, and 4.8% lies in the top ten. Input material: tumor tissue. The source of these receptors is a human donor with melanoma.

The chain is built from TRBV11-2 and TRBJ2-5; D is undetermined. This CDR3 has 15 amino acids. Between the trimmed V and J ends, which lost 0 bases and 4 bases, there was a span of 12 bases. Germline values: CDR1 SGHAT, CDR2 FQNNGV. This CDR3 is CASSLEGPPGETQYF. The CDR3 coding sequence is TGTGCCAGCAGCTTAGAAGGCCCCCCCGGAGAGACCCAGTACTTC.

The sample holds a few counts of this clone. V is TRBV11-3 and J is TRBJ2-3; D is uncertain. V was cut by 1 base and J by 3 bases, with 5 bases left in between. Germline V gene sequence: CDR1 SGHNT, CDR2 YENEEA. This CDR3 is built from 13 residues. CDR3 nucleotide sequence: TGTGCCAGCAGCTTAGTCCAGACAGATACGCAGTATTTT. Protein product: CASSLVQTDTQYF.

The genes are TRBV7-9 and TRBJ2-5; 8 nucleotides line up with TRBD2. CDR1 and CDR2 from the germline V gene are SEHNR and FQNEAQ (reference sequence). There are 14 residues in the CDR3. With V trimmed by 4 bases and J by 5 bases, 6 bases remained unmatched. CDR3 sequence: CASSWAGGTETQYF. The CDR3 bases are TGTGCCAGCAGCTGGGCGGGGGGTACGGAGACCCAGTACTTC.

The rearrangement joins TRBV9 to TRBJ2-7, with 12 nucleotides matching TRBD2. The CDR3 sequence is 15 residues long. Per germline, CDR1 SGDLS and CDR2 YYNGEE. J was trimmed by 2 bases and V by 3 bases; bases with no gene match: 3. The CDR3 region has the DNA TGTGCCAGCAGCGCTGGACTAGCGGGGCCCTACGAGCAGTACTTC. This translates into CASSAGLAGPYEQYF.

The chain employs TRBV6-5 and TRBJ2-5, with unresolved D. CDR3 length: 14 amino acids. The V end was cut by 0 bases, the J end by 2 bases, with 7 bases between. In germline, CDR1 is MNHEY, CDR2 SVGAGI. The CDR3, as DNA: TGTGCCAGCAGTTACTCTGACCAGCAAGAGACCCAGTACTTC. The encoded protein is CASSYSDQQETQYF.

The chain recombines TRBV6-5 with TRBJ1-2; TRBD1 matches 7 bases. The V segment lost 6 bases and the J segment 1 base; nucleotides outside the gene matches: 5. The CDR3 runs 14 residues. CDR1 MNHEY and CDR2 SVGAGI come from the germline V gene. The CDR3 DNA reads as TGTGCCAGCAGCTACAGGGGTGTTAACTATGGCTACACCTTC. Protein product: CASSYRGVNYGYTF.

This clone was detected many times. J is TRBJ2-7 and V is TRBV11-2; possibly TRBD1 for D (5 bases). The CDR3 runs 13 residues. Trimming shortened V by 1 base and J by 2 bases, and 6 bases separated the two germline ends. Looked up from germline, CDR1 is SGHAT and CDR2 is FQNNGV. The CDR3 sequence is CASSLVGAYEQYF. The CDR3 coding sequence is TGTGCCAGCAGCTTAGTAGGGGCCTACGAGCAGTACTTC.

As for this clone: Other DNA sequences in this sample translate to the same CDR3. The chain joins TRBV20-1 to TRBJ2-1; no clear D gene. CDR1 is DFQATT, CDR2 SNEGSKA, per germline (reference sequence). The CDR3 consists of 11 residues. Trimming took off 5 bases at V and 2 bases at J, with 4 bases between the two ends. The DNA of the CDR3 is TGCAGTGCTGGTCCCTACAATGAGCAGTTCTTC. Translation: CSAGPYNEQFF.

The chain joins TRBV15 to TRBJ2-2; 8 bases fit TRBD2. Germline V gives CDR1 LNHNV, CDR2 YYDKDF (reference sequence). The CDR3 covers 15 residues. V dropped 3 bases and J dropped 0; count of bases not matched to a gene: 0. This chain's CDR3 is CATSRGLANTGELFF. DNA of the CDR3: TGTGCCACCAGCAGGGGACTAGCGAACACCGGGGAGCTGTTTTTT. The full variable domain, with the rest looked up from reference TRBV15 and TRBJ2-2, is DAMVIQNPRYQVTQFGKPVTLSCSQTLNHNVMYWYQQKSSQAPKLLFHYYDKDFNNEADTPDNFQSRRPNTSFCFLDIRSPGLGDTAMYLCATSRGLANTGELFFGEGSRLTVL.